This TCR beta chain was identified in a study of blood T cells in healthy people across ages. Trimming took 1 base from V and 0 from J, leaving 13 bases between them. Germline V gene lookup returns CDR1 DFQATT and CDR2 SNEGSKA (reference sequence). The CDR3 totals 15 residues. Using a J-beta primer mix together with a sample-barcoded 5' primer, a second PCR was run for roughly 6 to 12 cycles. TCRdb redid the calling of the 5' RACE reads with MiXCR, one entry per CDR3 protein. The sample carries roughly 2 million distinct CDR3 sequences, 40% to 55% recorded once. The sequence was collected from a woman aged 35 to 49 in good health. The chain joins TRBV20-1 to TRBJ2-7; possible D gene TRBD1, 6 bases. The sample taken for sequencing was blood. CDR3: CSARVPGDLSYEQYF. As DNA, the CDR3 is TGCAGTGCTAGAGTCCCAGGGGACCTCTCCTACGAGCAGTACTTC.